Given below is one T cell receptor (beta chain) in context. After removal of 5 bases from V and 5 bases from J, the junction contained 9 bases not matched to a gene. This CDR3 contains 15 residues. CDR1 and CDR2 from the germline V gene are MNHEY and SMNVEV (reference sequence). Original methodology: How many nucleated cells were present was estimated from reference gene primer amplification. The repertoire was sequenced with immunoSEQ multiplex PCR; TCRdb's copy has only in-frame clones and lacks some. D and trimming were read from the DNA, whereas the V and J calls and clone size are those reported in that table. The sample contains approximately 400,000 clones, roughly four fifths of which appear only once. The sample originates from a study of blood T cell repertoires in COVID-19.

V and J are TRBV27 and TRBJ1-1; 9 bases are a match to TRBD1. The sequence was collected from a woman aged 50 to 60 who had recovered from COVID-19. Material: PBMCs or T cells enriched from blood (not recorded which). CDR3 amino acids: CASSPLRQGDTEAFF. The CDR3 nucleotides are TGTGCCAGCAGTCCCCTGAGACAGGGGGATACTGAAGCTTTCTTT.